This T cell receptor beta chain was obtained from a study of PD-L1 blockade in urothelial cancer. General study points: It was durable-benefit patients whose tumor-associated blood clones expanded more at 3 weeks.

A remark on this clone: Its target is unknown.

Germline lookup yields CDR1 LNHDA and CDR2 SQIVND (reference sequence). CDR3 length: 13 residues. Trimming took off 4 bases at V and 4 bases at J, with 10 bases between the two ends. Per patient, between 1 and 8 samples were collected at pretreatment and on-treatment time points. The protocol was immunoSEQ multiplex PCR, while the TCRdb copy is restricted to in-frame clones and leaves out a portion. The sample yields about 32,000 clones, about nine tenths seen once. This sequence joins TRBV19 and TRBJ1-1; D is perhaps TRBD1 (5 bases). This receptor was identified in a man aged 50 or older with urothelial cancer. The sample in question was PBMCs, obtained around atezolizumab (anti-PD-L1) treatment. The CDR3 spells CASSTWGGTEAFF. DNA for the CDR3: TGTGCCAGTAGTACATGGGGGGGCACTGAAGCTTTCTTT.